This TCR beta chain was sequenced during a study of shared clonotypes between healthy human individuals. The wider study: Each donor had three CD4 naive, three CD4 memory, two CD8 naive and one CD8 memory plate. Study-wide results and caveats: A generally larger estimated richness was seen in naive subsets than in memory subsets. At large depth, rarefaction still showed sorted-subset sequencing to be incomplete.

Only CD45RO-negative cells positively selected for CCR7 counted as naive CD8 cells, so terminally differentiated effector memory CD45RA+ cells were excluded. Trimming took off 7 bases at V and 13 bases at J, with 14 bases between the two ends. Germline V gene data show CDR1 as SGHDN and CDR2 as FVKESK. This CDR3 has 12 residues. Worth noting for this clone: The antigen is unknown.

It was about 180 ng DNA, 30,000 or so T cell genomes, that sorted-subset replicate PCRs used. The data were produced by immunoSEQ multiplex PCR, yet TCRdb's version contains in-frame clones alone and is incomplete. Of 1.5 million to 2.5 million clones in the sample, approximately 95% are singletons; the top ten hold 1% to 1.5%. The rearrangement uses TRBV14 and TRBJ1-6; possibly TRBD1 for D (6 bases). Sample: naive CD8+ T cells sorted from blood. The source of this sequence is a man between 18 and 35 years old in good health. The CDR3 DNA follows: TGTGCCAGCAAGGGGGGTATGGCGCCCCTCCACTTT. Its protein product is CASKGGMAPLHF.